One and the same sample provided the 11 T cell receptor beta chains below, sequenced in a study of control samples from healthy donors and cancer patients. Some clones are missing from TCRdb's copy, which holds only in-frame ones; the method was immunoSEQ multiplex PCR. Seen here are some 71,000 clones, 90% observed once, and the top ten hold about 1.2%. The sample consisted of PBMCs. The source of these receptors is a woman aged 50 to 60 with colorectal cancer.

The chain is built from TRBV3-1 (or the pseudogene TRBV3-2) and TRBJ2-1; no reliable D call. Germline CDR1 and CDR2: LGHDT and YNNKEL (reference sequence). V was trimmed by 1 base and J by 6 bases, leaving 4 bases between them. The CDR3 spans 12 residues. DNA for the CDR3: TGTGCCAGCAGCCAAGGTCGCAATGAGCAGTTCTTC. It codes for CASSQGRNEQFF.

This chain connects TRBV25-1 to TRBJ2-1; D remains unclear. CDR3 length: 14 residues. V was pared by 0 bases and J by 7 bases, with 10 bases between. The germline V gene has CDR1 MGHDK and CDR2 SYGVNS. The chain's CDR3 is CASSEYNPANEQFF. The CDR3 DNA sequence: TGTGCCAGCAGTGAATATAACCCCGCGAATGAGCAGTTCTTC.

This chain uses TRBV6-6 with TRBJ2-7, with D perhaps TRBD1 or TRBD2 (5 bases each). This CDR3 is 15 amino acids long. Trimming stripped 2 bases from V and 6 bases from J, with 17 bases between. Germline V lookup: CDR1 MNHNY, CDR2 SVGAGI (reference sequence). The CDR3 sequence is CASSYGRQPSPEQYF. The DNA of the CDR3 is TGTGCCAGCAGTTACGGGAGACAGCCGTCTCCCGAGCAGTACTTC.

The V and J genes are TRBV5-1 and TRBJ1-2, with 7 bases aligning to TRBD1. The CDR3 sequence is 16 residues long. Germline loops: CDR1 SGHRS, CDR2 YFSETQ. The trim removed 4 bases at V and 0 bases at J, leaving 9 bases unmatched. DNA of the CDR3: TGCGCCAGCAGCGACCAGACAGGGCTAGCTAACTATGGCTACACCTTC. Residues: CASSDQTGLANYGYTF.

The V gene is TRBV15, the J gene TRBJ2-7; 8 bases are a match to TRBD1. V shed 0 bases, J shed 3 bases, and the junction held 4 bases outside the gene matches. This CDR3 comprises 15 residues. Germline-derived CDR1 and CDR2 are LNHNV and YYDKDF (reference sequence). Here the CDR3 reads CATSRDPTGVYEQYF. For the CDR3, the DNA is TGTGCCACCAGCAGAGATCCGACAGGGGTCTACGAGCAGTACTTC.

V gene TRBV29-1 combines with J gene TRBJ2-7; TRBD2 matches 8 bases. V gave up 3 bases and J gave up 4 bases; unmatched junction bases: 8. This CDR3 contains 14 residues. Germline V gene sequence: CDR1 SQVTM, CDR2 ANQGSEA. The CDR3 loop is CSVEFGSGVYEQYF. CDR3 nucleotides: TGCAGCGTTGAGTTCGGTAGCGGGGTTTACGAGCAGTACTTC.

The CDR3 spells CASVADSKPYEQYF. Written as DNA, the CDR3 is TGTGCCAGCGTAGCGGATAGTAAACCCTACGAGCAGTACTTC. The chain is built from TRBV6-5 and TRBJ2-7; possibly TRBD2 for D (6 bases). Trimming cost V 8 bases and J 2 bases, with 16 bases left between them. Germline CDR1 MNHEY, CDR2 SVGAGI. CDR3 length equals 14 residues.

V is TRBV6-5 and J is TRBJ2-5; no clear D gene. The CDR3 runs to 14 residues. CDR1 is MNHEY, CDR2 SVGAGI, per germline. Between the trimmed V and J ends, which lost 2 bases and 4 bases, there was a span of 11 bases. CDR3 bases: TGTGCCAGCAGTTACGTGAAGGGTGGAGAGACCCAGTACTTC. It codes for CASSYVKGGETQYF.

The V gene is TRBV10-3, the J gene TRBJ1-2; 7 bases agree with TRBD1. The CDR3 is 16 residues long. Germline CDR1 reads ENHRY; CDR2 reads SYGVKD. V gave up 7 bases and J gave up 0 bases; unmatched junction bases: 11. CDR3 protein: CAINGQESLANYGYTF. The CDR3 DNA is TGTGCCATCAACGGACAGGAGTCCTTAGCTAACTATGGCTACACCTTC.

The rearrangement uses TRBV19 and TRBJ1-6, with 12 nucleotides matching TRBD1. The CDR3 consists of 15 residues. CDR1 is LNHDA and CDR2 is SQIVND in the germline V gene (reference sequence). V shed 5 bases, J shed 7 bases, and the junction held 3 bases outside the gene matches. This chain's CDR3 is CASSPGQGANSPLHF. CDR3 DNA: TGTGCCAGTAGTCCGGGACAGGGGGCGAATTCACCCCTCCACTTT.

J is TRBJ2-1 and V is TRBV15, with 7 bases fitting TRBD2. Unmatched junction bases numbered 11, after V lost 4 bases and J lost 5 bases. From germline, CDR1 is LNHNV and CDR2 YYDKDF (reference sequence). CDR3 length: 16 residues. Here the CDR3 reads CATSILRDYKNNEQFF. For the CDR3, the DNA is TGTGCCACCAGCATCCTCCGGGACTATAAGAACAATGAGCAGTTCTTC.